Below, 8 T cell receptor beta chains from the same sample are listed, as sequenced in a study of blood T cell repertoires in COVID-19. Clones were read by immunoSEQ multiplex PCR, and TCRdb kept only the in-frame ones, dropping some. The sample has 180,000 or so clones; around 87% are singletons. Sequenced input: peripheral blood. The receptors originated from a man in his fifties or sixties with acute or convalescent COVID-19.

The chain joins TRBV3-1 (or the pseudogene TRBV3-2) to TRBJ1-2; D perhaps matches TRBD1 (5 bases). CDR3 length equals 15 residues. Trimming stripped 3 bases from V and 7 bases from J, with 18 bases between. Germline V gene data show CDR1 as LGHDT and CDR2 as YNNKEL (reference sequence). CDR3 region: CASSHRTPLWGGYTF. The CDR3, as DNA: TGTGCCAGCAGCCATAGGACACCTCTCTGGGGTGGCTACACCTTC.

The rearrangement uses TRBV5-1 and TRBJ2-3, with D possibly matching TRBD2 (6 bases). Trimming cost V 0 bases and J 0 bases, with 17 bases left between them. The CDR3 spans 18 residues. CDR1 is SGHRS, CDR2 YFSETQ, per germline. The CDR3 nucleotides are TGCGCCAGCAGCTTGGGACCCTTAGCGGCCTTTAGCACAGATACGCAGTATTTT. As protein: CASSLGPLAAFSTDTQYF. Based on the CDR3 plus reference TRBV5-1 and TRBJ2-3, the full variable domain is KAGVTQTPRYLIKTRGQQVTLSCSPISGHRSVSWYQQTPGQGLQFLFEYFSETQRNKGNFPGRFSGRQFSNSRSEMNVSTLELGDSALYLCASSLGPLAAFSTDTQYFGPGTRLTVL.

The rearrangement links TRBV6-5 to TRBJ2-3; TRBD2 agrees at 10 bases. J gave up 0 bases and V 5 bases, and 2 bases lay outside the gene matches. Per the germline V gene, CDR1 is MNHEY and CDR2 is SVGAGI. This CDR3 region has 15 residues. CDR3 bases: TGTGCCAGCAGTCAGACTAGCGGGAGCACAGATACGCAGTATTTT. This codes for CASSQTSGSTDTQYF.

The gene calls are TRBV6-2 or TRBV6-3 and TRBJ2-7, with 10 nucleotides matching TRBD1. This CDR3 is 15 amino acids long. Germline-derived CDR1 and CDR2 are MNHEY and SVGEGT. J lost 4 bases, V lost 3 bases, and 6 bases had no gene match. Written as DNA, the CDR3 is TGTGCCAGCAGTTATGGGACAGGGGTGAGTTACGAGCAGTACGTC. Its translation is CASSYGTGVSYEQYV.

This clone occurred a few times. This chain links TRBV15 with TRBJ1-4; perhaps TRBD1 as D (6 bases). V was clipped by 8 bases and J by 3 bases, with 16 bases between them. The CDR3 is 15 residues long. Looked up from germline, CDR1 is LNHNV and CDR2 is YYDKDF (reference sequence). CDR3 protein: CATWDTREANEKLFF. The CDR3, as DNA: TGTGCCACCTGGGACACCCGGGAGGCTAATGAAAAACTGTTTTTT.

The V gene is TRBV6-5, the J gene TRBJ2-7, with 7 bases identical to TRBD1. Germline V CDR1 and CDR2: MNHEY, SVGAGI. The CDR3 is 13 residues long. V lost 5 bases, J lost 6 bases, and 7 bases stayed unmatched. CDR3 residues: CASSSDRAGEQYV. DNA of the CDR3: TGTGCCAGCAGTAGCGACAGGGCTGGCGAGCAGTACGTC.

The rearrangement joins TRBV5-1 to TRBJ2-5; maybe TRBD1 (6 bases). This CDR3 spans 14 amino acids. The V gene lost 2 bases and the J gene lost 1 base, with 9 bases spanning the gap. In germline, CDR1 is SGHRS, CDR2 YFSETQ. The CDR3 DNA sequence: TGCGCCAGCAGCTTAGTCAGGGGCCAAGAGACCCAGTACTTC. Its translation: CASSLVRGQETQYF. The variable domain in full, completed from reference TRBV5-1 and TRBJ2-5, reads KAGVTQTPRYLIKTRGQQVTLSCSPISGHRSVSWYQQTPGQGLQFLFEYFSETQRNKGNFPGRFSGRQFSNSRSEMNVSTLELGDSALYLCASSLVRGQETQYFGPGTRLLVL.

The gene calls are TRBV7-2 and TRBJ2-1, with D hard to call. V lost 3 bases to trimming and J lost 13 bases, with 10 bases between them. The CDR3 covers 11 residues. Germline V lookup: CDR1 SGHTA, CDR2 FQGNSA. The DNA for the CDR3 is TGTGCCAGCAGCTTGGTCTACCCCCAGTTCTTC. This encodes CASSLVYPQFF.